The present entry profiles one T cell receptor (beta chain) with its context. This entry is derived from a study of T cell responses to AZD1222 COVID-19 vaccine. From germline, CDR1 is LGHNA and CDR2 YNFKEQ. The CDR3 runs 13 residues. V lost 0 bases to trimming and J lost 3 bases, with 5 bases between them. Assay used: immunoSEQ multiplex PCR; TCRdb lists only in-frame clones, some missing. The repertoire holds about 150,000 clones, with 88% as singletons. This chain joins TRBV4-2 and TRBJ1-1; D call uncertain. The sample consisted of peripheral blood, taken 28 days after the second dose of the MenACWY control vaccine. This receptor was obtained from an adult who received the MenACWY meningococcal vaccine as a control. CDR3 in amino acids: CASSQDRDTEAFF. The CDR3 bases are TGTGCCAGCAGCCAAGATCGGGACACTGAAGCTTTCTTT.